This T cell receptor (beta chain) was recorded in a study of blood T cells in healthy people across ages. This CDR3 contains 17 residues. Germline V gene sequence: CDR1 SGHRS, CDR2 YFSETQ. Trimming took 0 bases from V and 5 from J; bases not matched to a gene: 10. Study findings and constraints: Roughly linearly, TCR beta diversity per million T cells fell as age increased. Percentage of naive T cells showed a strong correlation with TCR beta diversity.

A J-beta primer mix and a sample-barcoded 5' primer were used in a second PCR of about 7 to 11 cycles. Via MiXCR, TCRdb re-called the 5' RACE reads, giving one row per CDR3 protein. Found here are fewer than 1.5 million distinct CDR3 sequences, roughly 45% of them singletons; the top ten hold less than 8%. With respect to this clonotype: The antigen is not known.

The sequence came from a woman between 18 and 29 years old in good health. The rearrangement uses TRBV5-1 and TRBJ2-1; 8 bases match TRBD2. What was sequenced was blood. CDR3 loop: CASSLASGTSFHNEQFF. The CDR3 coding sequence is TGCGCCAGCAGCTTGGCTTCCGGGACTAGTTTCCACAATGAGCAGTTCTTC.